This is a list of T cell receptor beta chains from one sample in a study of T cell repertoires in cytomegalovirus infection. No antigens are known for them. MiXCR was run by TCRdb on the reads, yielding one entry per CDR3 protein. The sample holds approximately 300,000 distinct CDR3 sequences; around a quarter are singletons and the top ten take about an eighth. Sample: cultured PBMCs, taken from culture after CMV antigen stimulation. The source of these receptors is a human donor in good health (CMV status not recorded). Some clones in this sample may be carry-over from other donors' samples. Each CDR3 is given with its conserved first and last residue. D genes are given only for firm matches. The size field is filled for only some rows; it gives once, few, many or a size class.

>NA|TRBJ2-1|NA|TRBV6-5
CASSESGTNEQFF
TGTGCCAGCAGTGAGAGCGGGACAAATGAGCAGTTCTTC
>NA|TRBJ2-5|NA|TRBV10-3
CAISEVGETQYF
TGTGCCATCAGTGAGGTAGGGGAGACCCAGTACTTC
>NA|TRBJ2-1|NA|TRBV12-3/TRBV12-4
CASRKPQGNEQFF
TGTGCCAGCAGGAAGCCTCAGGGGAATGAGCAGTTCTTC
>many|TRBJ2-7|TRBD2|TRBV7-2
CASSTRLAGPYEQYF
TGTGCCAGCAGCACCCGACTAGCGGGCCCCTACGAGCAGTACTTC
>few|TRBJ2-6|NA|TRBV11-2
CASSSIRDTRGSSGANVLTF
TGTGCCAGCAGCTCCATTCGCGACACCCGGGGGAGCTCTGGGGCCAACGTCCTGACTTTC
>few|TRBJ1-1|NA|TRBV7-2
CASSFPPTEAFF
TGTGCCAGCAGCTTCCCCCCGACTGAAGCTTTCTTT
>NA|TRBJ2-3|TRBD2|TRBV12-3/TRBV12-4
CASSSSGRRISSTDTQYF
TGTGCCAGCAGTTCCAGCGGGAGAAGAATATCGAGCACAGATACGCAGTATTTT
>NA|TRBJ2-5|TRBD2|TRBV10-3
CAISPPAGGALETQYF
TGTGCCATCAGCCCCCCAGCGGGAGGAGCGCTGGAGACCCAGTACTTC
>many|TRBJ2-5|NA|TRBV7-2
CASSPGLMGETQYF
TGTGCCAGCAGCCCCGGTTTGATGGGAGAGACCCAGTACTTC
>NA|TRBJ2-1|NA|TRBV2
CASSGGRWESYNEQFF
TGTGCCAGCAGTGGGGGGCGGTGGGAGTCCTACAATGAGCAGTTCTTC
>few|TRBJ2-5|NA|TRBV25-1
CASSVTPDGETQYF
TGTGCCAGCAGTGTCACCCCGGACGGGGAGACCCAGTACTTC
>NA|TRBJ1-5|NA|TRBV20-1
CSARKGINQPQHF
TGCAGTGCTAGAAAGGGGATCAATCAGCCCCAGCATTTT
>NA|TRBJ1-1|NA|TRBV5-1
CASSPGTLNTEASF
TGCGCCAGCAGTCCCGGGACCCTGAACACTGAAGCTTCCTTT
>NA|TRBJ1-5|TRBD1|TRBV24-1
CATSDPGTEQPQHF
TGTGCCACCAGTGATCCAGGGACAGAACAGCCCCAGCATTTT
>few|TRBJ2-1|TRBD2|TRBV20-1
CSARAVAGEQFF
TGCAGTGCTAGAGCCGTAGCGGGAGAGCAGTTCTTC
>NA|TRBJ1-1|NA|TRBV27
CASSLSVHTEAFF
TGTGCCAGCAGTTTATCCGTTCACACTGAAGCTTTCTTT
>NA|TRBJ2-5|TRBD1|TRBV7-6
CASAGTGETQYF
TGTGCCAGTGCCGGGACAGGAGAGACCCAGTACTTC
>NA|TRBJ2-1|TRBD2|TRBV7-6
CASSFGAGVFGNEQFF
TGTGCCAGCAGCTTCGGCGCGGGAGTGTTTGGCAATGAGCAGTTCTTC
>NA|TRBJ2-1|NA|TRBV10-3
CATQPGQSQEQFF
TGTGCCACCCAGCCGGGACAATCCCAAGAGCAGTTCTTC
>few|TRBJ2-3|NA|TRBV15
CATRSSSPRPDTQYF
TGTGCCACCAGATCCAGTAGCCCTAGGCCAGATACGCAGTATTTT
>many|TRBJ1-3|NA|TRBV7-2
CASSEAYYSGNTIYF
TGTGCCAGCAGCGAGGCTTATTACTCTGGAAACACCATATATTTT
>NA|TRBJ2-3|TRBD2|TRBV4-2
CASSQTSGGSTDTQYF
TGTGCCAGCAGCCAAACTAGCGGAGGTAGCACAGATACGCAGTATTTT
>few|TRBJ2-7|NA|TRBV6-8
CASSPISTGVSSYEQYF
TGTGCCAGCAGTCCAATCTCTACAGGAGTTAGCTCCTACGAGCAGTACTTC
>NA|TRBJ1-2|NA|TRBV4-1
CASSQGSGRDGYTF
TGCGCCAGCAGCCAAGGTTCAGGGAGGGATGGCTACACCTTC
>once|TRBJ2-1|TRBD2|TRBV7-8
CASSSPGGGGDNEQFF
TGTGCCAGCAGTTCCCCCGGGGGGGGGGGAGACAATGAGCAGTTCTTC
>NA|TRBJ2-5|TRBD2|TRBV15
CATSRLGLAGSETQYF
TGTGCCACCAGCAGACTGGGACTAGCGGGATCGGAGACCCAGTACTTC
>many|TRBJ1-5|NA|TRBV7-2
CASSLRVDGPQHF
TGTGCCAGCAGCCTCCGCGTGGATGGGCCCCAGCATTTT
>few|TRBJ1-5|NA|TRBV12-3/TRBV12-4
CASSFLGQPQHF
TGTGCCAGCAGTTTTCTGGGGCAGCCCCAGCATTTT
>few|TRBJ2-1|TRBD2|TRBV28
CASAGGSSYNEQFF
TGTGCCAGCGCGGGGGGGAGCTCCTACAATGAGCAGTTCTTC
>many|TRBJ2-7|NA|TRBV7-2
CASSLTPGSSYEQYF
TGTGCCAGCAGCTTAACGCCAGGGAGCTCCTACGAGCAGTACTTC
>few|TRBJ2-3|TRBD2|TRBV27
CASSSSLGLAGGGTDTQYF
TGTGCCAGCAGTTCATCATTAGGACTAGCGGGAGGTGGCACAGATACGCAGTATTTT
>NA|TRBJ1-5|NA|TRBV30
CAWSSDLREGYQPQHF
TGTGCCTGGAGTTCGGACCTCAGGGAAGGGTATCAGCCCCAGCATTTT
>NA|TRBJ2-3|NA|TRBV5-1
CASSLRVGDTQYF
TGCGCCAGCAGCTTGAGGGTCGGAGATACGCAGTATTTT
>many|TRBJ2-1|NA|TRBV7-9
CASSFLSSNEQFF
TGTGCCAGCAGCTTCCTATCCTCTAATGAGCAGTTCTTC
>many|TRBJ2-1|TRBD2|TRBV7-9
CASSSGLASGSTSSYNEQFF
TGTGCCAGCAGCTCAGGGCTGGCTAGCGGGTCGACCAGCTCCTACAATGAGCAGTTCTTC
>many|TRBJ2-1|TRBD2|TRBV7-6
CASRLAGEQFF
TGTGCCAGCAGATTAGCGGGGGAGCAGTTCTTC
>NA|TRBJ2-1|TRBD2|TRBV10-3
CAISESGSSYNEQFF
TGTGCCATCAGTGAAAGCGGGAGCTCCTACAATGAGCAGTTCTTC
>NA|TRBJ1-2|TRBD1|TRBV7-2
CASSLATTGRYGYTF
TGTGCCAGCAGCTTAGCTACGACAGGGAGGTATGGCTACACCTTC
>NA|TRBJ1-2|TRBD1|TRBV12-3/TRBV12-4
CASRGTGGFYGYTF
TGTGCCAGCAGGGGGACAGGGGGCTTCTATGGCTACACCTTC
>NA|TRBJ2-1|NA|TRBV27
CASSFAGLATNEQFF
TGTGCCAGCAGTTTTGCGGGGCTAGCAACAAATGAGCAGTTCTTC
>NA|TRBJ2-3|TRBD2|TRBV6-1
CASITSSGTTGTDTQYF
TGTGCCAGCATTACCAGTTCCGGGACTACGGGGACAGATACGCAGTATTTT
>many|TRBJ1-2|TRBD1|TRBV30
CAWSPLGQAYGYTF
TGTGCCTGGAGTCCTCTGGGACAGGCCTATGGCTACACCTTC
>many|TRBJ2-3|NA|TRBV7-2
CASSFTQGSDTQYF
TGTGCCAGCAGCTTTACGCAGGGCTCGGATACGCAGTATTTT
>few|TRBJ2-1|TRBD2|TRBV6-2/TRBV6-3
CASRQTSGPYNEQFF
TGTGCCAGCAGGCAGACTAGCGGACCCTACAATGAGCAGTTCTTC
>many|TRBJ2-3|TRBD2|TRBV7-6
CASSSTIRLAGVGPDTQYF
TGTGCCAGCAGCTCGACCATTAGACTAGCGGGAGTCGGACCAGATACGCAGTATTTT
>many|TRBJ2-1|NA|TRBV7-3
CASRLELGNEQFF
TGTGCCAGCAGATTAGAACTTGGCAATGAGCAGTTCTTC
>NA|TRBJ2-5|NA|TRBV6-1
CASRYLTGRTQYF
TGTGCCAGCAGATACTTGACCGGCCGGACCCAGTACTTC
>NA|TRBJ2-5|NA|TRBV6-1
CASSGGLGGAKTQYF
TGTGCCAGCAGTGGGGGCCTTGGAGGGGCGAAGACCCAGTACTTC
>many|TRBJ2-2|TRBD1|TRBV7-2
CASSLALDRFGTGELFF
TGTGCCAGCAGCTTAGCCCTGGACAGGTTCGGAACCGGGGAGCTGTTTTTT
>NA|TRBJ2-1|TRBD2|TRBV6-2/TRBV6-3
CASSYSEGGVFNEQFF
TGTGCCAGCAGTTACTCGGAGGGAGGGGTATTCAATGAGCAGTTCTTC
>many|TRBJ2-1|TRBD1|TRBV7-7
CASSQDQGDEQFF
TGTGCCAGCAGCCAGGATCAGGGGGATGAGCAGTTCTTC
>many|TRBJ2-7|NA|TRBV14
CASSQLGTYEQYF
TGTGCCAGCAGCCAACTGGGAACCTACGAGCAGTACTTC
>NA|TRBJ1-4|TRBD1|TRBV7-2
CASSRDRGRDEKLFF
TGTGCCAGCAGCCGAGACAGGGGCAGGGATGAAAAACTGTTTTTT
>few|TRBJ1-2|NA|TRBV6-1
CASSELGLYGYTF
TGTGCCAGCAGTGAACTAGGCCTCTATGGCTACACCTTC
>few|TRBJ2-2|TRBD2|TRBV19
CASSISLAGAGELFF
TGTGCCAGTAGTATATCTCTAGCGGGAGCCGGGGAGCTGTTTTTT
>NA|TRBJ1-1|NA|TRBV12-3/TRBV12-4
CASITTDRIPNTEAFF
TGTGCCAGCATTACTACCGACAGGATACCGAACACTGAAGCTTTCTTT
>NA|TRBJ2-7|NA|TRBV28
CASSLSFYEQYF
TGTGCCAGCAGTTTATCCTTCTACGAGCAGTACTTC
>few|TRBJ1-6|TRBD1|TRBV6-4
CASSSTGDNSPLHF
TGTGCCAGCAGTTCCACAGGGGATAATTCACCCCTCCACTTT
>few|TRBJ1-5|NA|TRBV7-9
CASSASDSFSSKPQHF
TGTGCCAGCAGCGCCTCGGACAGCTTCTCAAGCAAGCCCCAGCATTTT